This record concerns one T cell receptor beta chain sequence. Roughly 0.45 to 1 ug RNA was reverse transcribed with random hexamers. Amplification of TCR beta CDR3 used immunoSEQ multiplex PCR across 54 Vbeta and 13 Jbeta. In TCRdb, the immunoSEQ multiplex PCR reads were re-called with MiXCR into one record per CDR3 protein. The repertoire holds about 150,000 distinct CDR3 sequences, with around 96% as singletons. The germline CDR1 and CDR2 sequences are MNHEY and SVGEGT. This CDR3 contains 11 residues. The V gene end was trimmed by 6 bases and the J gene end by 10 bases; junction bases not matched to a gene: 2. This sample was included in a study of CD8 T cells in Susac syndrome. The authors sequenced TCR beta from blood CD8+ and CD4+ T cells. In the multiple sclerosis control group, patients were treatment-naive and had stable or active relapsing-remitting disease. Negative isolation was used for CD8+ and CD4+ T cells and FACS enrichment for TEMRA cells.

V usage is TRBV6-2 or TRBV6-3 and J usage is TRBJ2-1, with 8 bases aligning to TRBD1. The sequenced material came from CD8+ T cells from PBMCs. The origin of this receptor is a human donor with multiple sclerosis. The CDR3 DNA is TGTGCCAGCAGGACAGGGGTCGAGCAGTTCTTC. The encoded protein is CASRTGVEQFF.